This T cell receptor (beta chain) was identified in a study of response to subunit inactivated influenza vaccine. TCRdb re-called the RT-PCR reads with MiXCR, one entry per CDR3 protein. The table records around 750,000 distinct CDR3 sequences, 21% of them present only once. This clonotype has just a few counts. The antigen is not known. This CDR3 comprises 13 residues. V was pared by 0 bases and J by 5 bases, with 10 bases between. Germline-derived CDR1 and CDR2 are SQVTM and ANQGSEA. General study findings and limits: Authors suggested that a seasonal influenza vaccination recruits few new T cells each time.

This specimen consisted of PBMCs from blood, obtained about 5 days after vaccination. The V call is TRBV29-1, the J call TRBJ1-1; a possible D gene is TRBD1 (5 bases). The origin of this receptor is a man aged 50 to 60 who received an inactivated influenza vaccine. In nucleotides, the CDR3 is TGCAGCGTTGAAGATCTTTCAGGGACTGAAGCTTTCTTT. Residues: CSVEDLSGTEAFF.